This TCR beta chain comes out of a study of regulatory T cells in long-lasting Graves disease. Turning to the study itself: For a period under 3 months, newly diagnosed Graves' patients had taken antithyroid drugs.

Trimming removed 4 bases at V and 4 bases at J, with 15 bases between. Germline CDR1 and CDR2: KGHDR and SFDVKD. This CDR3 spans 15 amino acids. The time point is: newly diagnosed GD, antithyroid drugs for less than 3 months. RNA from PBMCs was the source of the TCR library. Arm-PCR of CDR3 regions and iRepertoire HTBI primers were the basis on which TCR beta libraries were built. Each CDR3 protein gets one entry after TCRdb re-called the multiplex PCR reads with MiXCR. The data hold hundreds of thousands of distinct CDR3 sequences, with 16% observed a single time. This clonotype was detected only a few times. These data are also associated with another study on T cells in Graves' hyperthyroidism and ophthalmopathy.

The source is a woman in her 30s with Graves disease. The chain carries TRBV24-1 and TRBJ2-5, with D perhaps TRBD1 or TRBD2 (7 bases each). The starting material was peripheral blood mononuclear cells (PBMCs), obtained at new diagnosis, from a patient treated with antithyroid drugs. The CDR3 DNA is TGTGCCACCAGTGACTCCACAGGGGAGGGAGAGACCCAGTACTTC. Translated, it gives CATSDSTGEGETQYF.